These 23 T cell receptor beta chains were sequenced from one sample in a study of tumor-infiltrating lymphocytes in primary liver carcinoma. Total RNA (roughly 530 ng) served as template for TCR beta cDNA synthesis primed by a constant-region primer. Three rounds of nested multiplex PCR with slightly modified ARM-PCR produced TCR beta libraries. Amplification in the first two PCR rounds was performed using TRBV1-TRBV30 forward primers and a C-beta reverse primer for approximately 10 cycles each. MiXCR, applied by TCRdb to the multiplex PCR reads, yields one record per CDR3 protein. Altogether tens of thousands of distinct CDR3 sequences are present, 60% to 80% being singletons, with the ten largest covering around a quarter. Each 20-30 mg portion of unsorted bulk tissue served as the source for co-extraction of RNA and DNA. Sequencing used liver tumor tissue from sampling region 4. Documented subset: tumor region T4, right-lateral pole. All receptors derive from a man between 35 and 55 years old with primary liver carcinoma and hepatitis B virus infection.

V usage is TRBV5-1 and J usage is TRBJ2-5, with D tentatively TRBD1 or TRBD2 (5 bases each). CDR1 is SGHRS, CDR2 YFSETQ, per germline. V was pared by 8 bases and J by 3 bases, with 17 bases between. The CDR3 length is 14 residues. CDR3 protein: CASIRNWGKETQYF. The CDR3 DNA reads as TGCGCCAGTATCCGCAACTGGGGGAAAGAGACCCAGTACTTC.

Of note for this clonotype: Likely a read error: the CDR3 ends without its conserved phenylalanine or tryptophan. The chain recombines TRBV29-1 with TRBJ2-3; D remains ambiguous. There are 13 residues in the CDR3. Germline loops: CDR1 SQVTM, CDR2 ANQGSEA. This CDR3 is CSVGPPGTDMQYY. Written as DNA, the CDR3 is TGCAGCGTTGGCCCACCAGGCACAGATATGCAGTATTAT.

About this clonotype: The junction departs from germline at one end; a sequencing error may be responsible. The chain uses TRBV6-1 and TRBJ2-7; 8 bases fit TRBD2. CDR3 size: 15 residues. The germline V gene has CDR1 MNHNS and CDR2 SASEGT. The CDR3 reads CTSSEGAGGSYEQYF. The CDR3 nucleotides are TGTACCAGCAGTGAAGGGGCGGGGGGTAGCTACGAGCAGTACTTC.

This chain links TRBV20-1 with TRBJ2-2; D may correspond to TRBD1 or TRBD2 (5 bases each). CDR3 length: 12 residues. With 3 bases removed from V and 6 bases from J, the gap between germline ends came to 8 bases. Looked up from germline, CDR1 is DFQATT and CDR2 is SNEGSKA (reference sequence). The DNA of the CDR3 is TGCAGTGCTAGCGGGACCGCCGGGGAGCTGTTTTTT. Amino acid sequence: CSASGTAGELFF.

This clonotype was found many times. The genes are TRBV6-2 or TRBV6-3 and TRBJ2-6; 7 nucleotides match TRBD2. Germline assignment: CDR1 MNHEY and CDR2 SVGEGT. The V and J ends lost 7 bases and 0 bases, in that order; junction bases with no gene match: 21. The CDR3 is 21 amino acids. CDR3 loop: CASTPRRRGSSGASGANVLTF. For the CDR3, the DNA is TGTGCCAGCACCCCCAGGAGACGTGGGTCTAGCGGCGCCTCTGGGGCCAACGTCCTGACTTTC.

Regarding this clonotype: The conserved phenylalanine or tryptophan is not found at the CDR3 terminus, so this likely reflects a read error. The chain has TRBV4-1 and TRBJ1-6, with 7 bases lining up with TRBD1. This CDR3 has 17 amino acids. Per germline, CDR1 MGHRA and CDR2 YSYEKL. CDR3 sequence reads: CASSRSSGQTYNSPLHS. The CDR3 coding sequence is TGCGCTAGCAGCCGAAGTTCGGGACAGACTTATAATTCACCCCTCCACTCT.

To note about this clonotype: A read error is possible here, since a much larger clone lies one base away. V and J are TRBV28 and TRBJ1-2; 8 bases are a match to TRBD1. The CDR3 has 14 residues. The V gene's germline CDR1 is MDHEN and CDR2 SYDVKM. Losses at the gene ends were 5 bases for V and 7 bases for J; bases not matched to a gene: 9. CDR3 sequence (DNA): TGTGCCAGCAGTCCCCCCGGACAGGGATTTGGCTACACCTTC. Amino acids: CASSPPGQGFGYTF.

About this clonotype: This may arise from a read error, as a much more abundant clone is one base away. The genes are TRBV2 and TRBJ2-3; unclear D gene. The CDR3 is 12 residues long. From germline, CDR1 is SNHLY and CDR2 FYNNEI. This CDR3 is CTSSESLPTQYF. CDR3 DNA: TGTACCAGCAGTGAAAGTCTACCGACGCAGTATTTT.

As regards this clonotype: Compared with germline, one end of the junction differs, possibly owing to a read error. This chain uses TRBV6-6 with TRBJ2-3, with TRBD1 matching over 7 bases. This CDR3 is built from 12 residues. CDR1 is MNHNY, CDR2 SVGAGI, per germline (reference sequence). CDR3 nucleotides: TGTGTCAGCGGTACGGACAGGCCGAGGCAGTATTTT. Amino acids: CVSGTDRPRQYF.

In its sample, this clonotype was seen many times. The rearrangement uses TRBV28 and TRBJ2-2, with D unclear. The CDR3 has 16 residues. Germline values: CDR1 MDHEN, CDR2 SYDVKM. Trimming left V 4 bases short and J 0 bases short, with 12 bases between. The DNA for the CDR3 is TGTGCCAGCAGTTCCTGGACGTTAGCGAACACCGGGGAGCTGTTTTTT. This encodes CASSSWTLANTGELFF.

Note on this clonotype: This may be a read error, as it is one base from a much larger clone. The chain combines TRBV5-6 with TRBJ2-3; D is possibly TRBD2 (5 bases). CDR3 length: 14 residues. CDR1 SGHDT and CDR2 YYEEEE come from the germline V gene. DNA for the CDR3: TGTGTCAGCAAACCGTGGGCTAGCAGAGATACGCAGTATTTT. It encodes CVSKPWASRDTQYF.

This CDR3 is CPCSSRERSNQPQHF. The CDR3 nucleotides are TGTCCCTGCAGCTCCCGGGAGCGTAGCAATCAGCCCCAGCATTTT. The chain carries TRBV7-8 and TRBJ1-5; D is uncertain. CDR1 SGHVS and CDR2 FQNEAQ come from the germline V gene. This CDR3 has 15 residues.

In regard to this clonotype: As the CDR3 is not closed by the conserved phenylalanine or tryptophan, this likely results from a read error. This rearrangement joins TRBV11-2 to TRBJ2-7; D unclear. This CDR3 contains 13 residues. Deletions cut 1 base from V and 7 bases from J, with 11 bases between. Germline V CDR1 and CDR2: SGHAT, FQNNGV. In DNA, the CDR3 is TGTGCCAGCAGCTTAGTCCTAGAGGATGAGCAGTACATC. Translating it yields CASSLVLEDEQYI.

With regard to this clonotype: The junction differs from germline at one of its ends, possibly a read error. The chain links TRBV11-2 to TRBJ2-3, with D unclear. The CDR3 sequence is 14 residues long. Germline values: CDR1 SGHAT, CDR2 FQNNGV. Written as DNA, the CDR3 is TGTGCCATCAGCTTAGAAAGAGGCATAGATACGCAGTATTTT. Protein: CAISLERGIDTQYF.

V and J are TRBV11-2 and TRBJ2-3; TRBD1 agrees at 8 bases. This CDR3 is 15 amino acids long. Looked up from germline, CDR1 is SGHAT and CDR2 is FQNNGV. Trimming cost V 9 bases and J 2 bases; bases outside gene matches: 10. CDR3 sequence: CASSGWDRHTDTQYF. For the CDR3, the DNA is TGTGCCAGTAGCGGATGGGACAGGCACACAGATACGCAGTATTTT.

In the case of this clonotype: Just one base apart from a much larger clone, this may be a read error. The CDR3 nucleotides are TGTGCCAGCAGCTTAGATGAGTACACTGAAGCTTCCTTT. The encoded protein is CASSLDEYTEASF. The chain recombines TRBV7-9 with TRBJ1-1, with D unclear. The CDR3 is 13 residues long. Germline CDR1 and CDR2: SEHNR and FQNEAQ (reference sequence).

Details on this clonotype: Because it lacks the conserved phenylalanine or tryptophan at the end, this CDR3 is likely a read error. The chain carries TRBV6-1 and TRBJ1-5; D unresolved. The CDR3 covers 13 residues. Trimming shortened V by 8 bases and J by 10 bases, and 18 bases separated the two germline ends. Germline V lookup: CDR1 MNHNS, CDR2 SASEGT. CDR3 bases: TGTGCCAGCTGCGATACATGTGATGTCCCCCAGCATTCT. It yields the protein CASCDTCDVPQHS.

As concerns this clonotype: One end of the junction varies from germline; a read error may be responsible. The chain employs TRBV29-1 and TRBJ2-3; D is tentatively TRBD1 or TRBD2 (5 bases each). This CDR3 has 13 residues. In germline, CDR1 is SQVTM, CDR2 ANQGSEA. The CDR3 protein is CSVEDGAGDTQYF. The DNA of the CDR3 is TGCAGCGTTGAAGACGGGGCTGGAGATACACAGTATTTT.

In regard to this clonotype: The CDR3 end shows no conserved phenylalanine or tryptophan, and so a read error is likely. The chain links TRBV2 to TRBJ2-7, with D tentatively TRBD2 (6 bases). Trimming stripped 7 bases from V and 6 bases from J, with 19 bases between. The CDR3 loop spans 14 amino acids. Germline assignment: CDR1 SNHLY and CDR2 FYNNEI. The CDR3 here is CASTPWGRTPEQYL. The CDR3 DNA is TGTGCCAGCACCCCTTGGGGGAGGACCCCCGAGCAGTACTTA.

On this clonotype: Since a much larger clone is just one base distant, this may be a read error. J is TRBJ2-5 and V is TRBV4-2; possibly TRBD2 for D (7 bases). Germline-derived CDR1 and CDR2 are LGHNA and YNFKEQ. This CDR3 comprises 17 residues. The CDR3 sequence is CASSRGASGGTQETRYF. For the CDR3, the DNA is TGTGCCAGCAGCCGTGGGGCTAGCGGAGGGACACAAGAGACCCGGTACTTC.

This clonotype has just one count. Since no conserved phenylalanine or tryptophan closes the CDR3, a read error is the likely cause. The chain joins TRBV6-6 to TRBJ2-3, with 9 bases lining up with TRBD2. CDR3 length equals 15 residues. Germline CDR1 and CDR2: MNHNY and SVGAGI (reference sequence). CDR3 protein: CANSSTSGLTNTQYL. CDR3 DNA: TGTGCCAACAGTTCGACTAGCGGCCTCACAAATACGCAGTATCTT.

This rearrangement joins TRBV29-1 to TRBJ2-7, with D unclear. Deletions cut 7 bases from V and 7 bases from J, with 23 bases between. This CDR3 contains 14 residues. Germline CDR1 and CDR2: SQVTM and ANQGSEA. CDR3: CSARRLVGSYEQYF. CDR3 nucleotide sequence: TGCAGCGCAAGACGGTTAGTGGGATCATATGAGCAGTACTTC.

With respect to this clonotype: One junction end does not reproduce the germline sequence, and a read error may be involved. The CDR3 here is CASSTHGYSEQFF. In DNA form, the CDR3 reads TGTGCCAGCAGTACGCATGGGTACAGTGAGCAGTTCTTC. The chain has TRBV12-3 or TRBV12-4 and TRBJ2-1; D unresolved. The CDR3 contains 13 residues.